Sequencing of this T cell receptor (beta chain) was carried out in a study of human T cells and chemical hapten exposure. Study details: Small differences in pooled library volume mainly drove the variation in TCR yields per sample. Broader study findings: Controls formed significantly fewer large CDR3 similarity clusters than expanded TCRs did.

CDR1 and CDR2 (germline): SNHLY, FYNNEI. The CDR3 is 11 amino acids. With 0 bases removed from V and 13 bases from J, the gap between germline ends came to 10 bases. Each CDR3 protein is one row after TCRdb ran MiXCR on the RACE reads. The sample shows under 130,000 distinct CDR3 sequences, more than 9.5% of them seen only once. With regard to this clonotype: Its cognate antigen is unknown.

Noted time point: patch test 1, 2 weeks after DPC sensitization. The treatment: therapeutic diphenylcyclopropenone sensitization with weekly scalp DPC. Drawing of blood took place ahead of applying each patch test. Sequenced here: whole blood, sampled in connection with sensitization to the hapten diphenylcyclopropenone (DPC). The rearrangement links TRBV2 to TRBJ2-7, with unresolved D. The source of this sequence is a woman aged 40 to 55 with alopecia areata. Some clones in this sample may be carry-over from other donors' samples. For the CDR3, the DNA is TGTGCCAGCAGTGAAGCCCCCAGCCTATACTTC. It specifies CASSEAPSLYF.